These 22 T cell receptor beta chains originate from one sample sequenced in a study of blood T cell repertoires in COVID-19. Clones were read by immunoSEQ multiplex PCR, and TCRdb kept only the in-frame ones, dropping some. The table records 180,000 or so clones, approximately 89% of them present only once. Material: peripheral blood. These receptors were obtained from a woman aged 25 to 45 with acute or convalescent COVID-19.

The chain recombines TRBV2 with TRBJ2-1, with TRBD2 matching 9 bases. The CDR3 consists of 15 residues. Germline-derived CDR1 and CDR2 are SNHLY and FYNNEI. Unmatched junction bases numbered 11, after V lost 7 bases and J lost 7 bases. The CDR3 bases are TGTGCCAGCACCCCGGAGGTAGCGGGAGCGAATGAGCAGTTCTTC. This translates into CASTPEVAGANEQFF. Supplemented by reference TRBV2 and TRBJ2-1, the full variable domain reads EPEVTQTPSHQVTQMGQEVILRCVPISNHLYFYWYRQILGQKVEFLVSFYNNEISEKSEIFDDQFSVERPDGSNFTLKIRSTKLEDSAMYFCASTPEVAGANEQFFGPGTRLTVL.

This chain connects TRBV24-1 to TRBJ2-7; D call uncertain. V lost 12 bases to trimming and J lost 6 bases, with 11 bases between them. This CDR3 comprises 10 residues. The germline V gene encodes CDR1 KGHDR and CDR2 SFDVKD. CDR3 coding DNA: TGTGCCTCCTACCTCCGCGAGCAGTACTTC. This codes for CASYLREQYF.

The chain couples TRBV5-1 to TRBJ1-1; the match to TRBD1 covers 8 bases. The CDR3 is 13 amino acids. The trim removed 7 bases at V and 3 bases at J, leaving 5 bases unmatched. Germline CDR1 SGHRS, CDR2 YFSETQ. In nucleotides, the CDR3 is TGCGCCAGCGGAAACAGGGGGGACACTGAAGCTTTCTTT. It yields the protein CASGNRGDTEAFF.

On this clone itself: An end of the junction differs from the germline gene, which may be a read error. The chain couples TRBV7-7 to TRBJ2-5; possibly TRBD2 for D (5 bases). Looked up from germline, CDR1 is SSHAT and CDR2 is FNYEAQ (reference sequence). The CDR3 is 13 residues long. CDR3 nucleotides: TGTGCTAGCAGCGGCGGGCTTGGAGAGACCCAGTACTTC. Translation gives CASSGGLGETQYF.

This clone turned up a few times. V and J are TRBV4-2 and TRBJ1-3; the D gene is possibly TRBD1 (5 bases). The CDR3 totals 13 residues. Germline V gene data show CDR1 as LGHNA and CDR2 as YNFKEQ. Trimming removed 1 base at V and 9 bases at J, with 10 bases between. CDR3 amino acids: CASSQAPGLTIYF. The CDR3 DNA sequence: TGTGCCAGCAGCCAAGCACCAGGGCTCACCATATATTTT.

Only a few counts were recorded for this clone. V usage is TRBV4-2 and J usage is TRBJ1-1, with 9 bases aligning to TRBD1. The junction had 5 bases not matched to a gene; V was cut back by 4 bases and J by 2 bases. Germline CDR1 reads LGHNA; CDR2 reads YNFKEQ. The CDR3 has 15 residues. The CDR3 DNA reads as TGTGCCAGCAGCCCAAGGACAGGGGACAACACTGAAGCTTTCTTT. This codes for CASSPRTGDNTEAFF.

This chain links TRBV6-5 with TRBJ1-3, with D unresolved. CDR1 and CDR2 (germline): MNHEY, SVGAGI. Trimming shortened V by 6 bases and J by 3 bases, and 3 bases separated the two germline ends. This CDR3 has 11 residues. The CDR3 DNA sequence: TGTGCCAGCAGCCATGGAAACACCATATATTTT. The encoded protein is CASSHGNTIYF.

The chain has TRBV5-4 and TRBJ2-3; D gene unclear. In germline, CDR1 is SGHNT, CDR2 YYREEE (reference sequence). Trimming cost V 2 bases and J 4 bases, with 8 bases left between them. The CDR3 length is 13 residues. In DNA, the CDR3 is TGTGCCAGCAGCTTTTTTGCGGCAGATACGCAGTATTTT. This encodes CASSFFAADTQYF.

The rearrangement uses TRBV19 and TRBJ2-1, with TRBD1 matching over 7 bases. Trimming cost V 3 bases and J 4 bases; bases outside gene matches: 6. From germline, CDR1 is LNHDA and CDR2 SQIVND (reference sequence). This CDR3 is 15 amino acids long. The CDR3 DNA reads TGTGCCAGTAGTATTCAGGGGGATACTTACAATGAGCAGTTCTTC. This gives the protein CASSIQGDTYNEQFF.

The V call is TRBV28, the J call TRBJ1-2, with 10 bases identical to TRBD1. The germline CDR1 and CDR2 sequences are MDHEN and SYDVKM. The CDR3 covers 13 residues. V lost 8 bases and J lost 12; bases outside the gene matches: 12. CDR3 in DNA: TGTGCCAGCGCCGGGACAGGGGAAGTTAGCCACACCTTC. Translation gives CASAGTGEVSHTF.

Of note for this clone: In the same sample, other DNA sequences code for this CDR3. The chain has TRBV7-9 and TRBJ2-3; the D is unclear. This CDR3 spans 12 amino acids. The V end lost 1 base, the J end lost 4 bases, and 3 bases lay between the germline ends. Germline assignment: CDR1 SEHNR and CDR2 FQNEAQ (reference sequence). As DNA, the CDR3 is TGTGCCAGCAGCTTAGGCGCAGATACGCAGTATTTT. This sequence encodes CASSLGADTQYF.

Only one count was recorded for this clone. This chain joins TRBV19 and TRBJ1-1; tentatively, D is TRBD1 (5 bases). The germline V gene encodes CDR1 LNHDA and CDR2 SQIVND (reference sequence). Trimming removed 4 bases at V and 9 bases at J, with 18 bases between. This CDR3 is 14 amino acids long. CDR3 sequence (DNA): TGTGCCAGTAGTAGGGTCGTGGGGGGAACTAAAGCTTTCTTT. This sequence encodes CASSRVVGGTKAFF.

This clone was detected once. This rearrangement joins TRBV11-2 to TRBJ2-1, with 7 bases fitting TRBD2. The CDR3 is 14 amino acids. Trimming took 1 base from V and 6 from J; bases not matched to a gene: 3. The germline CDR1 and CDR2 sequences are SGHAT and FQNNGV. Here the CDR3 DNA reads TGTGCCAGCAGCTTAGGCGGGAGCTCCAATGAGCAGTTCTTC. Protein product: CASSLGGSSNEQFF.

V usage is TRBV27 and J usage is TRBJ2-3; 8 nucleotides align to TRBD2. CDR3 length: 17 amino acids. The ends lost 3 bases at V and 5 bases at J; junction bases unmatched: 13. Germline V gene data show CDR1 as MNHEY and CDR2 as SMNVEV (reference sequence). CDR3 sequence (DNA): TGTGCCAGCAGTTTGCGGTTTCTGGCGGGAGGACAAGATACGCAGTATTTT. Translation gives CASSLRFLAGGQDTQYF.

The chain combines TRBV7-6 with TRBJ1-1; possibly TRBD1 for D (5 bases). V was shortened by 5 bases and J by 6 bases, with 13 bases between the two germline ends. The CDR3 is 13 amino acids. CDR1 and CDR2 from the germline V gene are SGHVS and FNYEAQ. The CDR3 loop is CASSPRKGSEAFF. CDR3 nucleotides: TGTGCCAGCAGCCCAAGAAAGGGGTCTGAAGCTTTCTTT.

Remarks on this clone: The same CDR3 arises from other DNA sequences in this sample as well. V usage is TRBV19 and J usage is TRBJ2-7, with 7 bases that match TRBD1. Germline CDR1 is LNHDA and CDR2 is SQIVND (reference sequence). There are 14 residues in the CDR3. V was pared by 4 bases and J by 2 bases, with 5 bases of the junction left unmatched. CDR3 in DNA: TGTGCCAGTAGTAGCCGGGACAGAGCCTACGAGCAGTACTTC. This codes for CASSSRDRAYEQYF.

This clone was picked up one time. The chain uses TRBV4-1 and TRBJ1-4, with 9 bases aligning to TRBD1. Looked up from germline, CDR1 is MGHRA and CDR2 is YSYEKL. V trimming: 6 bases; J trimming: 9 bases; junction bases outside the gene matches: 11. The CDR3 covers 15 residues. CDR3 nucleotide sequence: TGCGCCAGCAGGGAACAGGGGGCTGTAAGGAAAAAACTGTTTTTT. This codes for CASREQGAVRKKLFF.

The chain recombines TRBV21-1 with TRBJ2-7; the listed D gene, TRBD1, was not tested against the DNA. TRBV21-1 corresponds to a pseudogene. This CDR3 contains 16 residues. This chain's CDR3 is CASSKWRQGTYYEQYF. Written as DNA, the CDR3 is TGTGCCAGCAGCAAATGGCGACAGGGGACTTACTACGAGCAGTACTTC.

The V gene is TRBV6-6, the J gene TRBJ2-3; 11 positions match TRBD2. The J segment lost 4 bases and the V segment lost 8 bases, leaving 2 bases of the junction unmatched. Germline CDR1 reads MNHNY; CDR2 reads SVGAGI (reference sequence). This CDR3 region has 13 residues. The CDR3 is CASGLAGADTQYF. The CDR3 coding sequence is TGTGCCAGCGGACTAGCGGGCGCAGATACGCAGTATTTT.

The V and J genes are TRBV7-9 and TRBJ1-6; a possible D gene is TRBD1 (5 bases). The CDR3 is 12 amino acids. Germline V CDR1 and CDR2: SEHNR, FQNEAQ (reference sequence). V was shortened by 7 bases and J by 8 bases, with 9 bases between the two germline ends. The CDR3, as DNA: TGTGCCAGCACCCTAGGGGATTCACCCCTCCACTTT. Its protein is CASTLGDSPLHF.

The chain carries TRBV2 and TRBJ2-3; a possible D gene is TRBD2 (7 bases). The germline V gene has CDR1 SNHLY and CDR2 FYNNEI. This CDR3 is 14 amino acids long. The V end lost 4 bases, the J end lost 6 bases, and 14 bases lay between the germline ends. Here the CDR3 reads CASSGRRGPDTQYF. The CDR3 DNA follows: TGTGCCAGCAGTGGGAGGCGGGGGCCTGATACGCAGTATTTT.

J is TRBJ2-1 and V is TRBV5-4, with 9 bases aligning to TRBD2. The CDR3 is made up of 14 amino acids. CDR1 is SGHNT, CDR2 YYREEE, per germline (reference sequence). V trimming: 7 bases; J trimming: 2 bases; junction bases outside the gene matches: 4. The CDR3 nucleotides read TGTGCCAGCGAAATAGCGGGAGCCTACAATGAGCAGTTCTTC. This sequence encodes CASEIAGAYNEQFF.